The entry below gives a single T cell receptor (beta chain) sequence along with its context. Antigen unknown. Vbeta (60) and Jbeta (13) primers were used in the PCR. Only in-frame clones appear in the TCRdb table, and some are missing; sequencing was by immunoSEQ multiplex PCR. The profile covers about 210,000 clones, with over 75% appearing a single time and 1.5% to 2% taken by the ten largest. V shed 6 bases and J shed 4 bases, with 22 bases lying between them. Per the germline V gene, CDR1 is MNHEY and CDR2 is SMNVEV (reference sequence). This CDR3 spans 16 amino acids. The data originate from a study of cytomegalovirus exposure and HLA in healthy donors. Study conclusions and caveats: Earlier analysis looked at TCR beta V segments, and most were productive about 87% or about 30% of the time. A few V segments could not be told apart, such as TRBV6-2 and TRBV6-3, and were left out. In all likelihood, a cluster of highly shared sequence variants was a sequencing artifact. V- and J-gene trimming in TCR beta was tied to a missense DCLRE1C variant by an analysis performed later.

The chain links TRBV27 to TRBJ2-7; maybe TRBD1 (6 bases). This TCR was sampled from a male donor in good health and CMV-seronegative. The sequenced material came from PBMCs. As DNA, the CDR3 is TGTGCCAGCAGCCCGTCTCAGGGGTTCGTCTCGTACGAGCAGTACTTC. Amino acids: CASSPSQGFVSYEQYF.